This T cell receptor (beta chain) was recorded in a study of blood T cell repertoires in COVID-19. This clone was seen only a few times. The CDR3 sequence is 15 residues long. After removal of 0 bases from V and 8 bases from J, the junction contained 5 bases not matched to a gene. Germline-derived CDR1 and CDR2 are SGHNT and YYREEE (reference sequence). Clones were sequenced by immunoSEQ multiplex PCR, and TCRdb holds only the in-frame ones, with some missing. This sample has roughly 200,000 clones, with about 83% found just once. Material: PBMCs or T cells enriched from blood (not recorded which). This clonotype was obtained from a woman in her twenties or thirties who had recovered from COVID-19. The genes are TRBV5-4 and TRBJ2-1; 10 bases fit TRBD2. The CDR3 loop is CASSLASGSIYEQFF. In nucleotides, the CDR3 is TGTGCCAGCAGCTTGGCTAGCGGGAGTATATATGAGCAGTTCTTC.